This T cell receptor beta chain was documented in a study of cytomegalovirus exposure and HLA in healthy donors. 13 Jbeta primers and 60 Vbeta primers were used for the PCR. The repertoire was sequenced with immunoSEQ multiplex PCR; TCRdb's copy has only in-frame clones and lacks some. The repertoire holds 200,000 to 250,000 clones, approximately 80% seen once, with 1.7% in the top ten. Details on this clone: Its antigen is as yet unknown.

Study-level findings and limits: Association of a missense DCLRE1C variant with TCR beta V- and J-gene trimming was reported in a later analysis. Most of the TCR beta V segments (in an earlier analysis) were productive either about 87% or about 30% of the time. Donor immune exposure was known only as CMV serostatus. Among CMV-associated TCR beta chains, most appeared HLA-restricted in a later analysis.

This CDR3 has 15 amino acids. V lost 3 bases and J 5 bases, leaving 16 bases between the germline ends. Germline assignment: CDR1 KGHSH and CDR2 LQKENI. This chain connects TRBV18 to TRBJ2-5; TRBD1 is a possible D gene (5 bases). The sequence derives from a middle-aged man in good health and CMV-seronegative. The specimen sequenced was PBMCs. DNA for the CDR3: TGTGCCAGCTCACCCCCGAGCCTAAAGGGGGAGACCCAGTACTTC. Amino acid sequence: CASSPPSLKGETQYF.